Below, 24 T cell receptor beta chains from the same sample are listed, as sequenced in a study of blood T cells in healthy people across ages. With a J-beta primer mix and a sample-barcoded 5' primer, a second PCR ran 7 to 11 cycles. Via MiXCR, TCRdb re-called the 5' RACE reads, giving one row per CDR3 protein. The table records hundreds of thousands of distinct CDR3 sequences, 45% to 50% of them present only once. Sequencing was done on a sample of blood. The receptor source for this set is a woman in her fifties or sixties in good health.

The V and J genes are TRBV20-1 and TRBJ2-7; 12 bases match TRBD2. The CDR3 runs to 15 residues. CDR1 is DFQATT, CDR2 SNEGSKA, per germline (reference sequence). Trimming took 5 bases from V and 5 from J; bases not matched to a gene: 10. CDR3 amino acids: CSAFSRTSGKHEQYF. The DNA for the CDR3 is TGCAGTGCTTTCAGTCGGACTAGCGGGAAACACGAGCAGTACTTC.

Details on this clonotype: With a much larger clone just one base away, this may be a read error. The chain links TRBV2 to TRBJ2-1, with 8 bases that match TRBD2. This CDR3 has 13 amino acids. Germline trimming cut 7 bases from V and 7 bases from J; bases unmatched to any gene: 6. The germline gives CDR1 SNHLY, CDR2 FYNNEI. CDR3 amino acids: CASKRAGVNEQFF. Written as DNA, the CDR3 is TGTGCCAGCAAACGAGCGGGAGTAAATGAGCAGTTCTTC.

This clonotype was counted at least ten times. The germline gene is not matched at one end of the junction; a read error may be the cause. The rearrangement links TRBV5-1 to TRBJ2-5; TRBD1 or TRBD2 may be the D gene (5 bases each). The CDR3 length is 14 residues. From germline, CDR1 is SGHRS and CDR2 YFSETQ. The CDR3 nucleotides read TGTGCCAGCAGCCTCGGGGCAGCCCAAGAGACCCAGTACTTC. Residues: CASSLGAAQETQYF.

This sequence joins TRBV7-2 and TRBJ2-5; D gene ambiguous. CDR3 length equals 15 residues. V dropped 0 bases and J dropped 1 base, with 9 bases sitting between them. The germline V gene has CDR1 SGHTA and CDR2 FQGNSA. CDR3 sequence reads: CASSLAARFQETQYF. The CDR3 DNA reads TGTGCCAGCAGCTTAGCGGCGAGGTTCCAAGAGACCCAGTACTTC.

This clonotype occurred many times. V gene TRBV7-2 combines with J gene TRBJ2-5; the match to TRBD2 covers 11 bases. The germline V gene has CDR1 SGHTA and CDR2 FQGNSA. Trimming cost V 4 bases and J 0 bases; bases outside gene matches: 4. This CDR3 is built from 16 residues. CDR3 DNA: TGTGCCAGCAGCTCCACTAGCGGGAGCCACCAAGAGACCCAGTACTTC. This translates into CASSSTSGSHQETQYF.

J is TRBJ1-4 and V is TRBV12-3 or TRBV12-4, with D perhaps TRBD1 (5 bases). The CDR3 runs to 15 residues. V was clipped by 3 bases and J by 4 bases, with 12 bases between them. The CDR3 loop is CASSFRSGFNEKLFF. The CDR3 DNA reads as TGTGCCAGCAGTTTCCGTTCAGGGTTTAATGAAAAACTGTTTTTT.

The chain employs TRBV28 and TRBJ1-1; the D gene is possibly TRBD1 (6 bases). Trimming removed 8 bases from V and 6 bases from J, with 22 bases in between. Germline CDR1 MDHEN, CDR2 SYDVKM. The CDR3 has 15 residues. The CDR3 reads CASSIRGALIPEAFF. CDR3 bases: TGTGCCAGCTCCATACGGGGGGCGTTGATCCCTGAAGCTTTCTTT.

The chain is built from TRBV6-6 and TRBJ1-2; no clear D gene. The V end lost 2 bases, the J end lost 7 bases, and 8 bases lay between the germline ends. The V gene's germline CDR1 is MNHNY and CDR2 SVGAGI (reference sequence). There are 12 residues in the CDR3. The CDR3 protein is CASSYQTAGYTF. The CDR3 coding sequence is TGTGCCAGCAGTTACCAGACGGCTGGCTACACCTTC.

The gene calls are TRBV20-1 and TRBJ1-5, with TRBD1 matching 9 bases. Trimming removed 1 base from V and 2 bases from J; junction bases left unmatched: 6. The CDR3 is 16 residues long. Germline lookup yields CDR1 DFQATT and CDR2 SNEGSKA (reference sequence). Written as DNA, the CDR3 is TGCAGTGCTAGAGCCCGGACAGGGGAGGGCAATCAGCCCCAGCATTTT. It encodes CSARARTGEGNQPQHF.

A few counts support this clonotype. The rearrangement links TRBV2 to TRBJ2-1, with 9 bases identical to TRBD2. V dropped 1 base and J dropped 8; count of bases not matched to a gene: 9. Germline lookup yields CDR1 SNHLY and CDR2 FYNNEI. The CDR3 extends over 16 amino acids. CDR3 DNA sequence: TGTGCCAGCAGTGAAGGGGGCGGGAGGGGAAGTCATGAGCAGTTCTTC. Translating it yields CASSEGGGRGSHEQFF.

The chain combines TRBV2 with TRBJ1-2, with D perhaps matching TRBD1 (5 bases). V dropped 8 bases and J dropped 4 bases, with 14 bases sitting between them. The CDR3 totals 13 residues. Germline V gene sequence: CDR1 SNHLY, CDR2 FYNNEI. CDR3: CASVREDSYGYTF. CDR3 in DNA: TGTGCCAGCGTCCGGGAAGACAGCTATGGCTACACCTTC.

This clonotype was seen ten or more times. This sequence joins TRBV12-3 or TRBV12-4 and TRBJ2-7; maybe TRBD1 (6 bases). This CDR3 contains 16 residues. Trimming stripped 4 bases from V and 4 bases from J, with 20 bases between. Here the CDR3 reads CASSYPLLGTLYEQYF. CDR3 DNA sequence: TGTGCCAGCAGTTACCCCCTCCTCGGGACACTTTACGAGCAGTACTTC.

V usage is TRBV5-1 and J usage is TRBJ2-3; 8 bases align to TRBD1. Germline assignment: CDR1 SGHRS and CDR2 YFSETQ. The CDR3 contains 14 residues. V dropped 3 bases and J dropped 5; count of bases not matched to a gene: 5. The CDR3 sequence is CASSSQGVRDTQYF. The CDR3 nucleotides are TGCGCCAGCAGCTCACAGGGGGTGAGAGATACGCAGTATTTT.

This clonotype came up a few times. V and J are TRBV7-9 and TRBJ2-4, with 8 bases lining up with TRBD2. Unmatched junction bases numbered 17, after V lost 6 bases and J lost 13 bases. Germline-derived CDR1 and CDR2 are SEHNR and FQNEAQ (reference sequence). This CDR3 contains 15 residues. CDR3: CASRPTSPGLAEQYF. DNA of the CDR3: TGTGCCAGCAGACCAACGTCTCCCGGACTAGCTGAGCAGTACTTC.

About this clonotype itself: One end of the junction varies from germline; a read error may be responsible. The chain uses TRBV2 and TRBJ2-2, with 9 bases lining up with TRBD2. The length of the CDR3 is 14 residues. Germline V gene lookup returns CDR1 SNHLY and CDR2 FYNNEI. The chain's CDR3 is CAGGGTSKPGELFF. Written as DNA, the CDR3 is TGCGCCGGAGGTGGGACTAGCAAGCCCGGGGAGCTGTTTTTT.

The genes are TRBV7-2 and TRBJ1-5; D is possibly TRBD1 (5 bases). Germline lookup yields CDR1 SGHTA and CDR2 FQGNSA. There are 15 residues in the CDR3. Trimming took off 4 bases at V and 3 bases at J, with 13 bases between the two ends. This CDR3 is CASSSGGANNQPQHF. CDR3 DNA sequence: TGTGCCAGCAGCTCGGGAGGGGCCAACAATCAGCCCCAGCATTTT.

The chain combines TRBV2 with TRBJ1-4; D unresolved. The CDR3 totals 15 residues. V was shortened by 10 bases and J by 0 bases, with 15 bases between the two germline ends. Germline assignment: CDR1 SNHLY and CDR2 FYNNEI. DNA of the CDR3: TGTGCCACCATTGCGGGGAAATCAACTAATGAAAAACTGTTTTTT. This gives the protein CATIAGKSTNEKLFF.

This clonotype showed up just a few times. CDR3 sequence: CASSQGNREETQYF. In nucleotides, the CDR3 is TGTGCCAGCAGCCAAGGAAACAGGGAAGAGACCCAGTACTTC. The V call is TRBV4-2, the J call TRBJ2-5; D might be TRBD1 (6 bases). The V gene's germline CDR1 is LGHNA and CDR2 YNFKEQ. Trimming took off 1 base at V and 3 bases at J, with 9 bases between the two ends. The CDR3 sequence is 14 residues long.

On this clonotype: A read error may be the cause here, since a much bigger clone is one base away. The J gene is TRBJ2-3, the V gene TRBV20-1, with a possible D match to TRBD2 (6 bases). CDR1 DFQATT and CDR2 SNEGSKA come from the germline V gene (reference sequence). CDR3 length: 15 residues. Trimming pared 0 bases from V and 0 bases from J, leaving 10 bases between. CDR3 DNA sequence: TGCAGTGCTAGAGATGCTAGCGCGAGCACAGATACGCAGTATTTT. Translated: CSARDASASTDTQYF.

The chain joins TRBV28 to TRBJ2-1; 9 bases map to TRBD2. J lost 9 bases, V lost 6 bases, and 15 bases had no gene match. The CDR3 has 16 amino acids. Looked up from germline, CDR1 is MDHEN and CDR2 is SYDVKM. The CDR3 loop reads CASSPVSSGSSREQFF. CDR3 coding DNA: TGTGCCAGCAGCCCCGTGAGTAGCGGGAGTTCGCGTGAGCAGTTCTTC.

The V and J genes are TRBV5-1 and TRBJ1-2; no clear D gene. There are 14 residues in the CDR3. CDR1 and CDR2 from the germline V gene are SGHRS and YFSETQ. V lost 4 bases, J lost 4 bases, and 14 bases lay in between. The CDR3 DNA is TGCGCCAGCAGCGCCCAGAGTAAAGCCTATGGCTACACCTTC. Residues: CASSAQSKAYGYTF.

In this sample, this clonotype turned up a few times. The chain uses TRBV29-1 and TRBJ2-7, with D possibly called TRBD1 or TRBD2 (5 bases each). Germline V gene lookup returns CDR1 SQVTM and CDR2 ANQGSEA. Trimming shortened V by 6 bases and J by 1 base, and 10 bases separated the two germline ends. The CDR3 has 12 amino acids. The CDR3 nucleotides read TGCAGCGTCGGGACGGCGTCCTACGAGCAGTACTTC. This codes for CSVGTASYEQYF.

This clonotype was found many times. The V and J genes are TRBV29-1 and TRBJ2-5; 14 positions agree with TRBD2. This CDR3 contains 14 residues. The trim removed 5 bases at V and 2 bases at J, leaving 1 base unmatched. CDR1 is SQVTM and CDR2 is ANQGSEA in the germline V gene. CDR3 residues: CSVRTSGRQETQYF. CDR3 nucleotide sequence: TGCAGCGTTAGGACTAGCGGGAGGCAAGAGACCCAGTACTTC. The whole variable domain, filled in from reference TRBV29-1 and TRBJ2-5, reads SAVISQKPSRDICQRGTSLTIQCQVDSQVTMMFWYRQQPGQSLTLIATANQGSEATYESGFVIDKFPISRPNLTFSTLTVSNMSPEDSSIYLCSVRTSGRQETQYFGPGTRLLVL.

The chain joins TRBV5-6 to TRBJ2-5; TRBD1 agrees at 9 bases. The CDR3 consists of 17 residues. Germline V gene lookup returns CDR1 SGHDT and CDR2 YYEEEE. The V gene end was trimmed by 2 bases and the J gene end by 1 base; junction bases not matched to a gene: 9. The CDR3 nucleotides read TGTGCCAGCAGCTTATACCGGGACAGGGCCTTCCAAGAGACCCAGTACTTC. Residues: CASSLYRDRAFQETQYF.